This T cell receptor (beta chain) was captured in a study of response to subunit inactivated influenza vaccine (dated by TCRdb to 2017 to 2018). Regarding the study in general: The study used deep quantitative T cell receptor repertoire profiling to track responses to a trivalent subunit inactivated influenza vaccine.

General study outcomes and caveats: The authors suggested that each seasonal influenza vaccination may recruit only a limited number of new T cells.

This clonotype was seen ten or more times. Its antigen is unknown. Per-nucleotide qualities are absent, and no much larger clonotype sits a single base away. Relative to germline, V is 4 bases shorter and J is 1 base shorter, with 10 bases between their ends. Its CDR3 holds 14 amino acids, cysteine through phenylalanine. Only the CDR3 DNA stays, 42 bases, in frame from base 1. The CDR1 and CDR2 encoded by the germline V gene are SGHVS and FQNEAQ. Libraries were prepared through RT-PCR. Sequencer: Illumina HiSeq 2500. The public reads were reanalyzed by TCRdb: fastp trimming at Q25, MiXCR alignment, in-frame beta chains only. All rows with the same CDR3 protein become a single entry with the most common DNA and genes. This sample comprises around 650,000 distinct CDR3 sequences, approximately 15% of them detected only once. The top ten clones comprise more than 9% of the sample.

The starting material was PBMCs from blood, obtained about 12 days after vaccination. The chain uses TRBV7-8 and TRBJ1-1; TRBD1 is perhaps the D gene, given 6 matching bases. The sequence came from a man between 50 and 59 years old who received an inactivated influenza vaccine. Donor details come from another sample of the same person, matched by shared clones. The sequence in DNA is TGTGCCAGCAGCTCCGGACAGACGAACACTGAAGCTTTCTTT. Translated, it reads CASSSGQTNTEAFF.